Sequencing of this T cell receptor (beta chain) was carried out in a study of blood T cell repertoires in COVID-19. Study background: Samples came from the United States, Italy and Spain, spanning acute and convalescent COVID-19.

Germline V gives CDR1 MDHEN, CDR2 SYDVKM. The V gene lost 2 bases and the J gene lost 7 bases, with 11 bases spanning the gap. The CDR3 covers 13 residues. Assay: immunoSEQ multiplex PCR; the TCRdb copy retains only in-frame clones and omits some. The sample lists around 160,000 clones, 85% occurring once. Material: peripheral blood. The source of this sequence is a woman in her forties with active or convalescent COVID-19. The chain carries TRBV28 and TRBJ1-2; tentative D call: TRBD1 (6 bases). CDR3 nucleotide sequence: TGTGCCAGCAGTTTACAGGGGCCGCGTGGCTACACCTTC. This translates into CASSLQGPRGYTF.